These 10 T cell receptor beta chains were sequenced from one sample in a study of CD8 T cells in Susac syndrome (dated by TCRdb to between 2018 and 2020). Receptor libraries were prepared by the immunoSEQ multiplex PCR assay. RNA was extracted using the RNeasy kit, and roughly 0.5 to 1 ug of the RNA was reverse transcribed with random hexamers. TCRdb took the public reads, trimmed them with fastp at Q25, ran MiXCR for clone calling and kept in-frame beta chains. Rows with a matching CDR3 protein are joined into one entry that keeps the most common DNA and genes. The sample profile shows under 200,000 distinct CDR3 sequences; more than 85% of them were found once. Of the sample, 0.16% falls within the top ten clones. The specimen sequenced was CD8+ T cells from PBMCs. These receptor sequences come from a human donor with Susac syndrome.

This chain connects TRBV11-2 to TRBJ2-7, with 10 bases matching TRBD2. This CDR3 is built from 19 residues. Losses at the gene ends were 2 bases for V and 5 bases for J; bases not matched to a gene: 18. The germline gives CDR1 SGHAT, CDR2 FQNNGV. CDR3 coding DNA: TGTGCCAGCAGCTTAATGGCTGGCAGGGGAGCGCTAGCGGGAGACGAGCAGTACTTC. Protein product: CASSLMAGRGALAGDEQYF.

The V gene is TRBV7-9, the J gene TRBJ2-5; the D call may be TRBD1 or TRBD2 (5 bases each). Germline CDR1 SEHNR, CDR2 FQNEAQ (reference sequence). Deletions cut 3 bases from V and 5 bases from J, with 22 bases between. This CDR3 comprises 17 residues. CDR3 sequence: CASSLVGAGPTGETQYF. Here the CDR3 DNA reads TGTGCCAGCAGCTTGGTAGGGGCGGGTCCAACGGGGGAGACCCAGTACTTC.

This clonotype was seen only once. The chain carries TRBV30 and TRBJ2-1, with D perhaps matching TRBD2 (5 bases). The CDR3 covers 13 residues. V lost 2 bases and J lost 10, with 15 bases in between. Germline CDR1 and CDR2: GTSNPN and SVGIG (reference sequence). The CDR3 sequence: CAWSLATEKEQFF. The CDR3 bases are TGTGCCTGGAGTTTAGCGACGGAAAAGGAGCAGTTCTTC. Full variable domain (rest looked up from reference TRBV30 and TRBJ2-1): SQTIHQWPATLVQPVGSPLSLECTVEGTSNPNLYWYRQAAGRGLQLLFYSVGIGQISSEVPQNLSASRPQDRQFILSSKKLLLSDSGFYLCAWSLATEKEQFFGPGTRLTVL.

A single count supports this clonotype. This chain connects TRBV15 to TRBJ1-5, with D possibly being TRBD1 (5 bases). The V end was cut by 6 bases, the J end by 1 base, with 13 bases between. The CDR3 length is 15 residues. Per the germline V gene, CDR1 is LNHNV and CDR2 is YYDKDF (reference sequence). The CDR3 DNA reads TGTGCCACCAGGACTACAGGTTCAAGCAATCAGCCCCAGCATTTT. Translating it yields CATRTTGSSNQPQHF.

The gene calls are TRBV3-1 and TRBJ2-3, with 8 bases that match TRBD2. Germline lookup yields CDR1 LGHDT and CDR2 YNNKEL (reference sequence). V was clipped by 3 bases and J by 4 bases; unmatched bases: 6. The CDR3 loop spans 15 amino acids. The CDR3 is CASSHPTSEADTQYF. The CDR3 region has the DNA TGTGCCAGCAGCCACCCGACTAGCGAGGCAGATACGCAGTATTTT.

This chain uses TRBV9 with TRBJ2-2, with TRBD1 matching over 8 bases. V lost 2 bases, J lost 5 bases, and 8 bases stayed unmatched. Germline CDR1 and CDR2: SGDLS and YYNGEE. The CDR3 contains 16 residues. The CDR3 bases are TGTGCCAGCAGCGTGGCCGGACAGGGTTGGACCGGGGAGCTGTTTTTT. Translated, it gives CASSVAGQGWTGELFF.

CDR3 region: CATSRTGTPQETQYF. For the CDR3, the DNA is TGTGCCACCAGCAGAACTGGGACTCCACAAGAGACCCAGTACTTC. The chain is built from TRBV15 and TRBJ2-5; tentative D call: TRBD2 (6 bases). The germline V gene encodes CDR1 LNHNV and CDR2 YYDKDF (reference sequence). The length of the CDR3 is 15 residues. Trimming left V 2 bases short and J 2 bases short, with 12 bases between.

This chain uses TRBV7-9 with TRBJ1-1, with 7 bases that match TRBD1. The V gene end was trimmed by 2 bases and the J gene end by 1 base; junction bases not matched to a gene: 4. The CDR3 has 15 amino acids. CDR1 is SEHNR and CDR2 is FQNEAQ in the germline V gene (reference sequence). CDR3 in amino acids: CASSLPKGANTEAFF. CDR3 in DNA: TGTGCCAGCAGCTTACCAAAGGGGGCGAACACTGAAGCTTTCTTT.

J is TRBJ1-6 and V is TRBV25-1; D unresolved. CDR3 length: 14 amino acids. Deletions cut 3 bases from V and 4 bases from J, with 7 bases between. Germline values: CDR1 MGHDK, CDR2 SYGVNS. CDR3 coding DNA: TGTGCCAGCAGTGATCCGGGATATAATTCACCCCTCCACTTT. It encodes CASSDPGYNSPLHF.

Details on this clonotype: An end of the junction differs from the germline gene, which may be a read error. The rearrangement uses TRBV25-1 and TRBJ2-1, with 7 bases matching TRBD1. CDR3 length: 9 amino acids. Germline CDR1 reads MGHDK; CDR2 reads SYGVNS. CDR3 in amino acids: CASGPDRVF. The DNA for the CDR3 is TGTGCCAGCGGGCCTGACAGGGTCTTC.